This entry lists 29 T cell receptor beta chains sequenced from one sample in a study of T cell repertoires in cytomegalovirus infection. Antigens of these TCRs are unknown. TCRdb ran MiXCR on the reads and lists one entry per CDR3 protein. The sample holds under 130,000 distinct CDR3 sequences, roughly 39% seen once. The sequencing here drew on CD8+ T cells from cultured PBMCs, taken from culture after CMV antigen stimulation. The receptor set was obtained from a human donor in good health (CMV status not recorded). Some clones in this sample may be carry-over from other donors' samples.

This rearrangement joins TRBV6-5 to TRBJ2-1; 15 bases align to TRBD2. In germline, CDR1 is MNHEY, CDR2 SVGAGI. The length of the CDR3 is 18 residues. J gave up 4 bases and V 5 bases, and 9 bases lay outside the gene matches. The CDR3 here is CASSAPGLAGGPYNEQFF. The DNA for the CDR3 is TGTGCCAGCAGTGCACCGGGACTAGCGGGGGGACCATACAATGAGCAGTTCTTC.

The chain is built from TRBV7-6 and TRBJ2-1; 9 bases align to TRBD1. CDR3 length equals 15 residues. Germline V gene sequence: CDR1 SGHVS, CDR2 FNYEAQ. Trimming removed 6 bases from V and 2 bases from J; junction bases left unmatched: 5. The CDR3 loop reads CASRTGTGTYNEQFF. The CDR3 DNA reads TGTGCCAGCAGGACCGGGACAGGGACCTACAATGAGCAGTTCTTC.

This clonotype was recorded a few times. The rearrangement joins TRBV2 to TRBJ1-2; D perhaps matches TRBD1 (5 bases). V dropped 10 bases and J dropped 0 bases, with 9 bases sitting between them. The CDR3 loop spans 12 amino acids. Per the germline V gene, CDR1 is SNHLY and CDR2 is FYNNEI. DNA for the CDR3: TGTGCCAACCAGGGAGCTAACTATGGCTACACCTTC. Residues: CANQGANYGYTF.

The chain has TRBV12-3 or TRBV12-4 and TRBJ2-1, with TRBD2 matching over 7 bases. V trimming: 5 bases; J trimming: 2 bases; junction bases outside the gene matches: 6. The CDR3 totals 15 residues. CDR3 sequence: CASSPAGVPYNEQFF. The CDR3 region has the DNA TGTGCCAGCAGTCCCGCGGGGGTTCCCTACAATGAGCAGTTCTTC.

The chain combines TRBV29-1 with TRBJ1-1; no clear D gene. The CDR3 consists of 11 residues. The germline V and J ends were trimmed by 3 bases and 2 bases, with 4 bases remaining between them. The germline gives CDR1 SQVTM, CDR2 ANQGSEA. The CDR3: CSVDDNTEAFF. CDR3 nucleotide sequence: TGCAGCGTTGATGACAACACTGAAGCTTTCTTT.

This clonotype occurred a few times. The V gene is TRBV12-3 or TRBV12-4, the J gene TRBJ2-1; unclear D gene. CDR3 length: 13 amino acids. Trimming removed 6 bases from V and 3 bases from J, with 9 bases in between. CDR3 protein: CASSPVGYNEQFF. The CDR3 DNA reads TGTGCCAGCAGCCCCGTGGGCTACAATGAGCAGTTCTTC.

This chain uses TRBV7-6 with TRBJ2-7; TRBD1 matches 11 bases. The V and J ends lost 6 bases and 5 bases, in that order; junction bases with no gene match: 9. This CDR3 region has 15 residues. Germline V gene lookup returns CDR1 SGHVS and CDR2 FNYEAQ. CDR3 DNA: TGTGCCAGCAGGCCCGGGACAGGGGGTTCGGACGAGCAGTACTTC. Translating gives CASRPGTGGSDEQYF.

This rearrangement joins TRBV5-5 to TRBJ1-5, with unresolved D. Germline CDR1 is SGHKS and CDR2 is YYEKEE (reference sequence). V dropped 2 bases and J dropped 1 base, with 10 bases sitting between them. This CDR3 contains 15 residues. The CDR3 coding sequence is TGTGCCAGCAGCTTATCCGCTACGAGCAATCAGCCCCAGCATTTT. It is translated as CASSLSATSNQPQHF.

This chain uses TRBV6-5 with TRBJ2-1; the match to TRBD1 covers 8 bases. There are 15 residues in the CDR3. CDR1 and CDR2 from the germline V gene are MNHEY and SVGAGI. With V trimmed by 4 bases and J by 3 bases, 5 bases remained unmatched. CDR3 protein: CASSSSDRDYNEQFF. The DNA of the CDR3 is TGTGCCAGCAGTTCCTCGGACAGGGACTACAATGAGCAGTTCTTC.

The chain combines TRBV12-3 or TRBV12-4 with TRBJ1-2; no clear D gene. There are 13 residues in the CDR3. Between the trimmed V and J ends, which lost 2 bases and 2 bases, there was a span of 6 bases. The CDR3 sequence: CASSLTTNYGYTF. The CDR3 nucleotides read TGTGCCAGCAGTTTAACGACGAACTATGGCTACACCTTC.

In its sample, this clonotype was seen a few times. V and J are TRBV7-2 and TRBJ2-2, with TRBD1 matching 9 bases. The CDR3 runs to 18 residues. Germline V gives CDR1 SGHTA, CDR2 FQGNSA. Trimming removed 5 bases from V and 0 bases from J; junction bases left unmatched: 10. The CDR3 here is CASSLTGGQFANTGELFF. The CDR3 region has the DNA TGTGCCAGCAGCCTTACAGGGGGCCAGTTCGCGAACACCGGGGAGCTGTTTTTT.

V usage is TRBV18 and J usage is TRBJ2-1; 11 bases agree with TRBD1. Per the germline V gene, CDR1 is KGHSH and CDR2 is LQKENI. CDR3 size: 15 residues. V shed 3 bases and J 4 bases; nucleotides not matched to a gene: 2. In DNA form, the CDR3 reads TGTGCCAGCTCACCCTGGGACAGGGGGTACAATGAGCAGTTCTTC. Translated, it gives CASSPWDRGYNEQFF.

This sequence joins TRBV15 and TRBJ2-2; D is unresolved. This CDR3 spans 15 amino acids. Germline values: CDR1 LNHNV, CDR2 YYDKDF (reference sequence). The germline V and J ends were trimmed by 3 bases and 1 base, with 9 bases remaining between them. CDR3 DNA: TGTGCCACCAGCAGTTTGGAGATGAACACCGGGGAGCTGTTTTTT. Amino acid sequence: CATSSLEMNTGELFF.

This clonotype appeared many times. The V and J genes are TRBV12-3 or TRBV12-4 and TRBJ1-1; D is uncertain. V lost 3 bases to trimming and J lost 8 bases, with 7 bases between them. The CDR3 loop spans 11 amino acids. The CDR3 nucleotides read TGTGCCAGCAGTTTGGACGGCGAAGCTTTCTTT. Amino acids: CASSLDGEAFF.

To note about this clonotype: A much larger clone lies a single base off, so this may be a read error. The V gene is TRBV18, the J gene TRBJ2-5; TRBD1 might be the D (6 bases). CDR3 length: 19 amino acids. Trimming shortened V by 4 bases and J by 5 bases, and 29 bases separated the two germline ends. Per germline, CDR1 KGHSH and CDR2 LQKENI. The CDR3 region has the DNA TGTGCCAGCTCACTACCGATCTCCGAACAGGGACGTGTGGTGGAGACCCAGTACTTC. It encodes CASSLPISEQGRVVETQYF. Looking up the rest from reference TRBV18 and TRBJ2-5 gives the full variable domain: NAGVMQNPRHLVRRRGQEARLRCSPMKGHSHVYWYRQLPEEGLKFMVYLQKENIIDESGMPKERFSAEFPKEGPSILRIQQVVRGDSAAYFCASSLPISEQGRVVETQYFGPGTRLLVL.

Many counts were recorded for this clonotype. This chain joins TRBV10-3 and TRBJ2-1, with TRBD2 as a possible D gene (6 bases). Trimming removed 9 bases at V and 0 bases at J, with 12 bases between. The CDR3 totals 14 residues. Germline CDR1 ENHRY, CDR2 SYGVKD. CDR3 nucleotide sequence: TGTGCCATGGGGGAGGAGAGCTCCTACAATGAGCAGTTCTTC. Protein sequence: CAMGEESSYNEQFF.

This clonotype was recorded many times. J is TRBJ2-7 and V is TRBV27; D perhaps matches TRBD1 (6 bases). The V gene lost 0 bases and the J gene lost 1 base, with 13 bases spanning the gap. The V gene's germline CDR1 is MNHEY and CDR2 SMNVEV (reference sequence). CDR3 length equals 16 residues. As DNA, the CDR3 is TGTGCCAGCAGTTTATCTGCCCTGACAGGATCCTACGAGCAGTACTTC. Amino acids: CASSLSALTGSYEQYF.

This clonotype was detected once. The chain combines TRBV7-4 with TRBJ2-2; TRBD2 might be the D (5 bases). The CDR3 has 15 amino acids. Germline V gene data show CDR1 as SGHVT and CDR2 as SQSDAQ. Trimming shortened V by 3 bases and J by 0 bases, and 8 bases separated the two germline ends. In DNA, the CDR3 is TGTGCCAGCAGCTTGGGGAGCGCGAACACCGGGGAGCTGTTTTTT. Protein product: CASSLGSANTGELFF.

CDR3 region: CARLYSGDATDTQYF. The CDR3 region has the DNA TGTGCCAGACTCTATTCGGGGGACGCCACAGATACGCAGTATTTT. V usage is TRBV12-3 or TRBV12-4 and J usage is TRBJ2-3; a possible D gene is TRBD2 (6 bases). The CDR3 contains 15 residues. V was trimmed by 9 bases and J by 2 bases, leaving 18 bases between them.

This rearrangement joins TRBV5-1 to TRBJ2-3; TRBD1 matches 8 bases. Losses at the gene ends were 2 bases for V and 1 base for J; bases not matched to a gene: 3. The CDR3 consists of 15 residues. Germline loops: CDR1 SGHRS, CDR2 YFSETQ. DNA of the CDR3: TGCGCCAGCAGCTTTCAGGGGGCAGGCACAGATACGCAGTATTTT. Translating gives CASSFQGAGTDTQYF.

The chain joins TRBV6-5 to TRBJ1-2; no clear D. Trimming cost V 11 bases and J 8 bases, with 12 bases left between them. CDR3 length: 10 amino acids. Per germline, CDR1 MNHEY and CDR2 SVGAGI. The CDR3 here is CACYGGGYTF. The CDR3 nucleotides are TGTGCCTGCTACGGAGGCGGCTACACCTTC.

This rearrangement joins TRBV7-2 to TRBJ1-5; TRBD1 might be the D (5 bases). Germline V gene data show CDR1 as SGHTA and CDR2 as FQGNSA. Trimming took off 1 base at V and 3 bases at J, with 22 bases between the two ends. The CDR3 totals 19 residues. CDR3 DNA sequence: TGTGCCAGCAGCTTAGTCCCAGGGCCCAGGATTGGATTCAATCAGCCCCAGCATTTT. Protein product: CASSLVPGPRIGFNQPQHF.

J is TRBJ1-1 and V is TRBV14, with D perhaps TRBD1 (5 bases). V lost 3 bases and J lost 0, with 17 bases in between. The CDR3 extends over 17 amino acids. The germline gives CDR1 SGHDN, CDR2 FVKESK. The CDR3 region is CASSHSSGAWLNTEAFF. DNA for the CDR3: TGTGCCAGCAGCCACTCATCTGGGGCATGGCTGAACACTGAAGCTTTCTTT.

Written as DNA, the CDR3 is TGTGCCAGCAGTGACGTGGCGGGGGGGAGCACAGATACGCAGTATTTT. It encodes CASSDVAGGSTDTQYF. The rearrangement joins TRBV6-4 to TRBJ2-3; 9 bases agree with TRBD2. V trimming: 2 bases; J trimming: 0 bases; junction bases outside the gene matches: 3. The CDR3 has 16 amino acids. The V gene's germline CDR1 is MRHNA and CDR2 SNTAGT.

J is TRBJ2-3 and V is TRBV2; 12 nucleotides line up with TRBD2. V gave up 4 bases and J gave up 4 bases; unmatched junction bases: 6. Germline CDR1 reads SNHLY; CDR2 reads FYNNEI. The CDR3 is made up of 16 amino acids. In DNA, the CDR3 is TGTGCCAGCAGTGTGACTAGCGGGGGAGGCGCAGATACGCAGTATTTT. Translated: CASSVTSGGGADTQYF.

This clonotype was seen a few times. The J gene is TRBJ1-4, the V gene TRBV20-1; possibly TRBD1 for D (6 bases). The CDR3 consists of 14 residues. Looked up from germline, CDR1 is DFQATT and CDR2 is SNEGSKA (reference sequence). V shed 6 bases and J shed 7 bases, with 18 bases lying between them. DNA for the CDR3: TGCAGTGCGCCTAGACAGGCGGGGGGTGAAAAACTGTTTTTT. This gives the protein CSAPRQAGGEKLFF.

This clonotype turned up a few times. The chain uses TRBV7-6 and TRBJ2-3; TRBD2 agrees at 8 bases. J was trimmed by 1 base and V by 3 bases; bases with no gene match: 9. The CDR3 length is 17 residues. Germline CDR1 SGHVS, CDR2 FNYEAQ. CDR3 residues: CASSLVAGLRGTDTQYF. In DNA, the CDR3 is TGTGCCAGCAGCTTGGTAGCGGGGTTAAGGGGCACAGATACGCAGTATTTT.

The chain joins TRBV7-3 to TRBJ2-1; D possibly corresponds to TRBD1 (6 bases). The V end was cut by 4 bases, the J end by 9 bases, with 19 bases between. Germline lookup yields CDR1 SGHTA and CDR2 FQGTGA. This CDR3 contains 15 residues. In nucleotides, the CDR3 is TGTGCCAGCAGCTCCCCTGGGGGCCCCAACTTTGAGCAGTTCTTC. Encoded protein: CASSSPGGPNFEQFF.

The chain has TRBV10-3 and TRBJ1-1; 9 bases agree with TRBD1. Unmatched junction bases numbered 12, after V lost 7 bases and J lost 3 bases. The CDR3 is 16 amino acids. Germline V gives CDR1 ENHRY, CDR2 SYGVKD. The CDR3 loop reads CAITGQGTIGDTEAFF. CDR3 nucleotide sequence: TGTGCCATCACCGGACAGGGGACAATTGGTGACACTGAAGCTTTCTTT.